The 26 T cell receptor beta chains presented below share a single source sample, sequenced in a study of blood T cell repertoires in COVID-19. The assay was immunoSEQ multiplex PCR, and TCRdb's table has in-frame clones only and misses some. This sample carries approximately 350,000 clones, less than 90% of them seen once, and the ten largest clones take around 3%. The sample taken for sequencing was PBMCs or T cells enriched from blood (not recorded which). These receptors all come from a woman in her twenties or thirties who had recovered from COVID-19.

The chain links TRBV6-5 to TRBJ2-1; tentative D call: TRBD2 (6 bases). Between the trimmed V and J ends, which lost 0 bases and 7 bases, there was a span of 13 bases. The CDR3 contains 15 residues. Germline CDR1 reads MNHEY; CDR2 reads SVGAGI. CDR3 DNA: TGTGCCAGCAGTTACTCGCCTAGCGTGGGGAATGAGCAGTTCTTC. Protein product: CASSYSPSVGNEQFF.

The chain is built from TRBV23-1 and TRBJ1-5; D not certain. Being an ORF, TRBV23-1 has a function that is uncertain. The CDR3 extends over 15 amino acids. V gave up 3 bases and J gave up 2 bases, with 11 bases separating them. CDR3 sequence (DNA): TGCGCCAGCAGTCAGAGTACCTATGGCAATCAGCCCCAGCATTTT. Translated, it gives CASSQSTYGNQPQHF.

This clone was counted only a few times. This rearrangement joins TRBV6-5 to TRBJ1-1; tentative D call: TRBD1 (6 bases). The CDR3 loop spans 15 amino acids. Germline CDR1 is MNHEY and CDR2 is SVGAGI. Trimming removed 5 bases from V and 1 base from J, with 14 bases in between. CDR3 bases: TGTGCCAGCAGTCTCAGGGGCGCAAAGAACACTGAAGCTTTCTTT. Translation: CASSLRGAKNTEAFF.

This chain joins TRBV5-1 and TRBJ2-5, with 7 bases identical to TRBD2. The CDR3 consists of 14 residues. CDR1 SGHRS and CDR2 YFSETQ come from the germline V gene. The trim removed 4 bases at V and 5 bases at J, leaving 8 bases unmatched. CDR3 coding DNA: TGCGCCAGCAGCCCAAGACTAGCCGGGGAGACCCAGTACTTC. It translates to CASSPRLAGETQYF.

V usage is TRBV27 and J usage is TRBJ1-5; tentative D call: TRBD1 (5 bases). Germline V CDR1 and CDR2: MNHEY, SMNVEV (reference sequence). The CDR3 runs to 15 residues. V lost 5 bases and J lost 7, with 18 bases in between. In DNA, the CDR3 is TGTGCCAGCAGTCTTACGGGGGTGGCGGGACAGCCCCAGCATTTT. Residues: CASSLTGVAGQPQHF.

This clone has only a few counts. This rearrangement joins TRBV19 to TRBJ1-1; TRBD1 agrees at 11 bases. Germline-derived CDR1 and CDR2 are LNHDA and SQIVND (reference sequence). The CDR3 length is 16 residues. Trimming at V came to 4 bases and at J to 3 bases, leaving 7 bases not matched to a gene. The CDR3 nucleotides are TGTGCCAGTAGTAGCCCGGACAGGGGGCTTCACACTGAAGCTTTCTTT. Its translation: CASSSPDRGLHTEAFF.

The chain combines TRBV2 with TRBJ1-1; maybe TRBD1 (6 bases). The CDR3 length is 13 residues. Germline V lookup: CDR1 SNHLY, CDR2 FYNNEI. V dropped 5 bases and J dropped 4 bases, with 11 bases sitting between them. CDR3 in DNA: TGTGCCAGCAGTAAAACAGGGAGCACTGAAGCTTTCTTT. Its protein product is CASSKTGSTEAFF.

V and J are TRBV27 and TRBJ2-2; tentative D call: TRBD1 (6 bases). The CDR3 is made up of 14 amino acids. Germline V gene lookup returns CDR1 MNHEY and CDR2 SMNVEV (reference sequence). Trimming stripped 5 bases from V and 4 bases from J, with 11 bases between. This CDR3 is CASSVGQPTGELFF. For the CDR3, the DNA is TGTGCCAGCAGTGTGGGACAACCCACCGGGGAGCTGTTTTTT.

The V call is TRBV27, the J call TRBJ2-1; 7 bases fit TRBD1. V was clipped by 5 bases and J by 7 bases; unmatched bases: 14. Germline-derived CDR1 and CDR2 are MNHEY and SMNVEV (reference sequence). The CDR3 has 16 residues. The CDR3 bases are TGTGCCAGCAGTCCGCGCGAGGGGGCGCGTCGGAATGAGCAGTTCTTC. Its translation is CASSPREGARRNEQFF.

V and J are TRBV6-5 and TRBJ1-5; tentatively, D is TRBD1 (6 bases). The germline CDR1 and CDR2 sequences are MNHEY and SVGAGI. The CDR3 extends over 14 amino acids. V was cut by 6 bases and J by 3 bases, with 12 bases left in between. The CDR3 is CASRDSFNNQPQHF. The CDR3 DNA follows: TGTGCCAGCAGGGACAGTTTTAACAATCAGCCCCAGCATTTT.

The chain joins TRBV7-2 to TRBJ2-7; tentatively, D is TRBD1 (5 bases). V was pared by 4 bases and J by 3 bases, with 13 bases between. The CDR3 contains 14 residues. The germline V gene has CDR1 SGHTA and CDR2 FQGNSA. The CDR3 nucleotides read TGTGCCAGCAGCTCCGAGACCGGACACTACGAGCAGTACTTC. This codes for CASSSETGHYEQYF. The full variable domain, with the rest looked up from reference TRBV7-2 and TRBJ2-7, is GAGVSQSPSNKVTEKGKDVELRCDPISGHTALYWYRQSLGQGLEFLIYFQGNSAPDKSGLPSDRFSAERTGGSVSTLTIQRTQQEDSAVYLCASSSETGHYEQYFGPGTRLTVT.

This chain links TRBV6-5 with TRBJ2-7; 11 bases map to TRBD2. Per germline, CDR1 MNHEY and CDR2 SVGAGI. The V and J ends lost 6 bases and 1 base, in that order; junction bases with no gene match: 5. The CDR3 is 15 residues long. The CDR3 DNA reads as TGTGCCAGCAGCGTAGCGGGAGGGGAATCCTACGAGCAGTACTTC. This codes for CASSVAGGESYEQYF.

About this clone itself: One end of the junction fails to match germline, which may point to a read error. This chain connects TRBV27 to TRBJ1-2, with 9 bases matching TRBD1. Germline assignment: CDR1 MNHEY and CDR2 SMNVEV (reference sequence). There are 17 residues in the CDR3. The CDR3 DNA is TGTGCCACCAGTAGGACAGGGGCCTCCTTTGGTGGGAATGGCTACACCTTC. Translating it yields CATSRTGASFGGNGYTF.

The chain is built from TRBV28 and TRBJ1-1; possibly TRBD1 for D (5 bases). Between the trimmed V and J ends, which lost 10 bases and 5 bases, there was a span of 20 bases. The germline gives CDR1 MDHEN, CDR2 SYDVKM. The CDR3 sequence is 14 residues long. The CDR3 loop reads CATSRGGMGTEAFF. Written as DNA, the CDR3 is TGTGCCACCTCGCGGGGGGGGATGGGAACTGAAGCTTTCTTT.

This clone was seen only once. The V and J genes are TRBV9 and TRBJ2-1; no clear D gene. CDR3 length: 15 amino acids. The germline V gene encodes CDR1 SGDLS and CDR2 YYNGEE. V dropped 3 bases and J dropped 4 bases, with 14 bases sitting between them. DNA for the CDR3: TGTGCCAGCAGCGATAACTGGGCTCGGTACAATGAGCAGTTCTTC. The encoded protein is CASSDNWARYNEQFF. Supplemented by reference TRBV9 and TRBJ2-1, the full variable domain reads DSGVTQTPKHLITATGQRVTLRCSPRSGDLSVYWYQQSLDQGLQFLIQYYNGEERAKGNILERFSAQQFPDLHSELNLSSLELGDSALYFCASSDNWARYNEQFFGPGTRLTVL.

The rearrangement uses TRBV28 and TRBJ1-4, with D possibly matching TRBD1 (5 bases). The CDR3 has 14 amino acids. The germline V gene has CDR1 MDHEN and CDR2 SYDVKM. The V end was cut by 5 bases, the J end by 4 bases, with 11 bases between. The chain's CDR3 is CASSLTAGNEKLFF. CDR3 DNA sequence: TGTGCCAGCAGTCTGACAGCCGGTAATGAAAAACTGTTTTTT.

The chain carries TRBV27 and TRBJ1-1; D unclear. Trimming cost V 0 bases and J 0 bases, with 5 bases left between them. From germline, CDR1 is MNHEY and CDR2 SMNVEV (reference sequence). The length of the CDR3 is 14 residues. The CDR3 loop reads CASSLSGVNTEAFF. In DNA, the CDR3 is TGTGCCAGCAGTTTATCGGGCGTGAACACTGAAGCTTTCTTT.

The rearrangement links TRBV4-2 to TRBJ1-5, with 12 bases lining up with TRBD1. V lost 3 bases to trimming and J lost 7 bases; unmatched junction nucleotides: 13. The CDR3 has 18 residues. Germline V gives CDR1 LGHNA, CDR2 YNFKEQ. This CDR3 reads CASSQSPPGQGARQPQHF. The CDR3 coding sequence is TGTGCCAGCAGCCAGTCCCCACCGGGACAGGGGGCGAGACAGCCCCAGCATTTT.

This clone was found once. The CDR3 DNA is TGTGCCAGCAGCTCCGCAGACGGACTAGCTTTCTTT. Amino acid sequence: CASSSADGLAFF. This chain links TRBV11-3 with TRBJ1-1; D not certain. Looked up from germline, CDR1 is SGHNT and CDR2 is YENEEA. The ends were cut back, 4 bases at V and 10 bases at J, with 13 bases in the middle. This CDR3 is built from 12 residues.

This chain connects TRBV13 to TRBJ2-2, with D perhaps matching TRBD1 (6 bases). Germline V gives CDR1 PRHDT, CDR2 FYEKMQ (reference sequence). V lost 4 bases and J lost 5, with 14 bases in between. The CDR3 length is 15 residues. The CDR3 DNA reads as TGTGCCAGCAGCTATAACACAGGGCAAACCGGGGAGCTGTTTTTT. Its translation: CASSYNTGQTGELFF.

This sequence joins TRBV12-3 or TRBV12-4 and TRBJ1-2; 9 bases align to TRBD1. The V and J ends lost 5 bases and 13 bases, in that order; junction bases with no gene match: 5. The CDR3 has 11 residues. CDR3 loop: CASSTGGKATF. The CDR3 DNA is TGTGCCAGCAGTACAGGGGGCAAGGCCACCTTC.

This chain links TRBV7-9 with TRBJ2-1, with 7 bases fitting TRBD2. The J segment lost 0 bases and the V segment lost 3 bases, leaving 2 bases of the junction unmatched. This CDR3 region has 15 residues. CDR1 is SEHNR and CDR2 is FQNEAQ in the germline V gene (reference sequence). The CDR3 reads CASSLRESSYNEQFF. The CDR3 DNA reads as TGTGCCAGCAGCTTGCGGGAGAGCTCCTACAATGAGCAGTTCTTC.

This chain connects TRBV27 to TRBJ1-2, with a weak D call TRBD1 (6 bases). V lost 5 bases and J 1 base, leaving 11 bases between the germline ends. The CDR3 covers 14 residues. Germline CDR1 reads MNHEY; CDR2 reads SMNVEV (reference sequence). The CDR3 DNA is TGTGCCAGCAGTCGTTTAGGGGGTAACTATGGCTACACCTTC. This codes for CASSRLGGNYGYTF.

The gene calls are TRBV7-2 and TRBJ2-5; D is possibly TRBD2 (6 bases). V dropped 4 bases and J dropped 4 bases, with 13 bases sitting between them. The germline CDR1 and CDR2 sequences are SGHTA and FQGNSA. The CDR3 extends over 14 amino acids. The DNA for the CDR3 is TGTGCCAGCAGCTCACCTACTAGCCCAGAGACCCAGTACTTC. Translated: CASSSPTSPETQYF.

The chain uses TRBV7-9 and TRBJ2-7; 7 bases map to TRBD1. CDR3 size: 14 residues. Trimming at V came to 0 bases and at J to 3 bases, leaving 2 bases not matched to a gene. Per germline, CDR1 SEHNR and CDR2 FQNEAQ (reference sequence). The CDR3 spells CASSLAGTDYEQYF. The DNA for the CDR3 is TGTGCCAGCAGCTTAGCCGGGACAGACTACGAGCAGTACTTC.

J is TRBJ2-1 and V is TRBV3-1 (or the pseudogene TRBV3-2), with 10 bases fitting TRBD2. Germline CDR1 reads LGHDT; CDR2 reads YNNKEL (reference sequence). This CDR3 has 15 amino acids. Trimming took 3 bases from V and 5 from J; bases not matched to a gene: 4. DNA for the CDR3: TGTGCCAGCAGCCATACAGCGGGAGGGCACAATGAGCAGTTCTTC. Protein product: CASSHTAGGHNEQFF.